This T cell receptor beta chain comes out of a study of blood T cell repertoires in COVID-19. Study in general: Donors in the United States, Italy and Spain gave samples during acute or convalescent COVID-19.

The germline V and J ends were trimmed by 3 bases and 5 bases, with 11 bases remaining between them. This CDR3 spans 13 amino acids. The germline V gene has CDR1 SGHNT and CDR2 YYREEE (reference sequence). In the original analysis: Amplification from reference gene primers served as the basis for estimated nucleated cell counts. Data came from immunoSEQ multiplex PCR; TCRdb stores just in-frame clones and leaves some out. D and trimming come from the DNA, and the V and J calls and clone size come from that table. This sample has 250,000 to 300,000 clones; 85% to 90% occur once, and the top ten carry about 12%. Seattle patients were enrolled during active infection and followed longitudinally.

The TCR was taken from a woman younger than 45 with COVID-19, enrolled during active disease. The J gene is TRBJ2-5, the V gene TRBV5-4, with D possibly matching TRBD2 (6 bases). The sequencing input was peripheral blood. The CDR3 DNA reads TGTGCCAGCAGCTGGAGGGTAGGGGAGACCCAGTACTTC. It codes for CASSWRVGETQYF.